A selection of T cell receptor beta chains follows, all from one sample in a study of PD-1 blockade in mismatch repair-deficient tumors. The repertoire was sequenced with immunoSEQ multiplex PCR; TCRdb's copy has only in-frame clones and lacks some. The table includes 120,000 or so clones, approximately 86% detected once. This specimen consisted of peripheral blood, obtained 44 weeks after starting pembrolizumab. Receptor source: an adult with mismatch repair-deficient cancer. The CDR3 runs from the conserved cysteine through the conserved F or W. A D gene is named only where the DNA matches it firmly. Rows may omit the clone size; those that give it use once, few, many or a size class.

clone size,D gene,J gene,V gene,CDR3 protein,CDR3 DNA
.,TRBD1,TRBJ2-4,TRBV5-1,CASSDRVFDIQYF,TGCGCCAGCAGCGACAGGGTGTTTGACATTCAGTACTTC
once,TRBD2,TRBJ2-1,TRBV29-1,CSVVRGLREGFYNEQFF,TGCAGCGTTGTAAGGGGGTTGCGGGAGGGTTTTTACAATGAGCAGTTCTTC
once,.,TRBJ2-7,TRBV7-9,CASSLEGGRGTHEQYF,TGTGCCAGCAGCTTAGAGGGGGGAAGGGGTACCCACGAGCAGTACTTC
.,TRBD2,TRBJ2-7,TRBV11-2,CASSLAMTGAGVRNEQYF,TGTGCCAGCAGCTTAGCGATGACTGGCGCGGGAGTTCGAAACGAGCAGTACTTC
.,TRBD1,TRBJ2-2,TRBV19,CASSGQVHTGELFF,TGTGCCAGTAGTGGACAGGTCCACACCGGGGAGCTGTTTTTT
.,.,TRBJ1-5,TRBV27,CASSLRFGGTNNQPQHF,TGTGCCAGCAGTTTGCGCTTCGGGGGTACTAACAATCAGCCCCAGCATTTT
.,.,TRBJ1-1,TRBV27,CASSLSVQSEAFF,TGTGCCAGCAGTTTATCAGTACAGAGTGAAGCTTTCTTT
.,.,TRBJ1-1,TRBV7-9,CASRKQGEGTEAFF,TGTGCCAGCAGAAAACAGGGAGAGGGCACTGAAGCTTTCTTT
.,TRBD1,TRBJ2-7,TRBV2,CASSAGQNSYEQYF,TGTGCCAGCAGTGCGGGACAGAACTCCTACGAGCAGTACTTC
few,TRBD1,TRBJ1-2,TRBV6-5,CASGIGQVYGYTF,TGTGCCAGCGGTATCGGACAGGTCTATGGCTACACCTTC
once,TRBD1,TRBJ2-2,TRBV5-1,CASSSHGQGKGDGELFF,TGCGCCAGCAGCTCCCACGGACAGGGAAAAGGGGACGGGGAGCTGTTTTTT
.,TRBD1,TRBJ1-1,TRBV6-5,CASSYSRDRDTEAFF,TGTGCCAGCAGTTACTCGAGGGACAGGGACACTGAAGCTTTCTTT
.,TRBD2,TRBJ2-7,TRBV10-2,CASLGTRLASRPYEQYF,TGCGCCAGCCTCGGGACTAGGTTAGCTTCAAGGCCCTACGAGCAGTACTTC
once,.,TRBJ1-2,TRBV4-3,CASSESGAGGPHGYTF,TGCGCCAGCAGCGAATCCGGGGCAGGTGGGCCCCATGGCTACACCTTC
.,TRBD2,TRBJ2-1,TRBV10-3,CATIIERGSYNEQFF,TGTGCCACCATTATTGAGCGGGGCTCCTACAATGAGCAGTTCTTC
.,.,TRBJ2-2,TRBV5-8,CASSWGATGELFF,TGTGCCAGCAGCTGGGGGGCCACCGGGGAGCTGTTTTTT
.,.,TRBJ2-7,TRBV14,CASSQVQGSFSYEQYF,TGTGCCAGCAGCCAAGTGCAGGGGTCCTTCTCCTACGAGCAGTACTTC
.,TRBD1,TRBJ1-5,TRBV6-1,CASTDRAYSNQPQHF,TGTGCCAGCACGGACAGGGCGTATAGCAATCAGCCCCAGCATTTT
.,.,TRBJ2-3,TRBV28,CASSFLPGRPSTDTQYF,TGTGCCAGCAGTTTTCTTCCGGGCAGGCCGAGCACAGATACGCAGTATTTT
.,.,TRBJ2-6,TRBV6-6,CASSTNSGANVLTF,TGTGCCAGCAGTACAAACTCTGGGGCCAACGTCCTGACTTTC
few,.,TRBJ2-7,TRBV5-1,CASSIPPQEQYF,TGCGCCAGCAGCATCCCGCCACAGGAGCAGTACTTC
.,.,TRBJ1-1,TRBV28,CASSLDRLNTEAFF,TGTGCCAGCAGTTTAGACAGGCTAAACACTGAAGCTTTCTTT
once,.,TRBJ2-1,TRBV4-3,CASSQVEGGGNEQFF,TGCGCCAGCAGCCAAGTCGAAGGTGGGGGCAATGAGCAGTTCTTC
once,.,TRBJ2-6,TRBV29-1,CSVTRSGANVLTF,TGCAGCGTTACAAGGTCTGGGGCCAACGTCCTGACTTTC
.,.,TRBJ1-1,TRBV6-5,CASSYSMNTEAFF,TGTGCCAGCAGTTACTCAATGAACACTGAAGCTTTCTTT
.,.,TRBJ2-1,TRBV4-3,CASSPFNGNEQFF,TGCGCCAGCAGCCCTTTCAACGGCAATGAGCAGTTCTTC
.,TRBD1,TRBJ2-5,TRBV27,CASSLDRGSQETQYF,TGTGCCAGCAGTTTGGACAGGGGATCGCAAGAGACCCAGTACTTC
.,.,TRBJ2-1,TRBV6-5,CASRTSGEQFF,TGTGCCAGCAGGACGAGCGGGGAGCAGTTCTTC
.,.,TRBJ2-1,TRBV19,CASSIQSSSYNEQFF,TGTGCCAGTAGTATCCAGTCGAGCTCCTACAATGAGCAGTTCTTC
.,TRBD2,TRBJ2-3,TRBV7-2,CASSYRGLAHAISTDTQYF,TGTGCCAGCAGCTACAGAGGACTAGCGCACGCCATTAGCACAGATACGCAGTATTTT
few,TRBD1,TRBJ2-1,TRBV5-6,CASSDIGTGDGNEQFF,TGTGCCAGCAGCGACATTGGGACAGGGGATGGCAATGAGCAGTTCTTC
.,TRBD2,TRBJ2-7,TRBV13,CASSAGLGAYEQYF,TGTGCCAGCAGCGCGGGACTAGGAGCCTACGAGCAGTACTTC
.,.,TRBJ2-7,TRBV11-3,CASSLRPLGVSIEQYF,TGTGCCAGCAGCTTACGACCGTTGGGGGTTTCAATCGAGCAGTACTTC
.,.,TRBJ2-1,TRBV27,CASSFIGGISYNEQFF,TGTGCCAGCAGTTTCATTGGCGGGATCAGTTACAATGAGCAGTTCTTC
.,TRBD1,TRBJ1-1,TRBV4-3,CASSPRQGSTEAFF,TGCGCCAGCAGCCCTCGACAGGGGAGCACTGAAGCTTTCTTT
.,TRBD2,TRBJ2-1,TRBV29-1,CSVEHSGGSHPTEQFF,TGCAGCGTTGAACATAGCGGCGGGAGTCACCCTACTGAGCAGTTCTTC
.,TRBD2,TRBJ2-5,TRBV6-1,CASSAAGAETQYF,TGTGCCAGCAGTGCAGCGGGAGCTGAGACCCAGTACTTC
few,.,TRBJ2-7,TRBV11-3,CASSRQYEQYF,TGTGCCAGCAGCCGTCAGTACGAGCAGTACTTC
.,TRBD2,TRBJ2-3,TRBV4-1,CASGLAGAPADTQYF,TGCGCCAGTGGGCTAGCGGGAGCCCCCGCAGATACGCAGTATTTT
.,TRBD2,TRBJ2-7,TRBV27,CASSWTSGEYEQYF,TGTGCCAGCAGTTGGACTAGCGGGGAATACGAGCAGTACTTC
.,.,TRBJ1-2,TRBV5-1,CASSFLTRAPLNYGYTF,TGCGCCAGCAGCTTCTTGACCAGGGCCCCGCTTAACTATGGCTACACCTTC
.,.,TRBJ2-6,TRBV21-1,CASSTTLQQSRANVLTF,TGTGCCAGCAGTACCACGCTACAACAAAGTCGGGCCAACGTCCTGACTTTC
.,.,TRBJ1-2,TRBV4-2,CASSPGQEDGYTF,TGTGCCAGCAGCCCCGGGCAGGAGGATGGCTACACCTTC
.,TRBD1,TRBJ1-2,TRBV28,CASSSPPRTGDRGGYTF,TGTGCCAGCAGTTCGCCGCCGAGGACAGGGGACCGAGGTGGCTACACCTTC
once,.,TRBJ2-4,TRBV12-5,CASGLTPGPAKNIQYF,TGTGCTAGTGGTTTGACTCCAGGTCCGGCCAAAAACATTCAGTACTTC
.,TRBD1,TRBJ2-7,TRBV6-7,CASSYSPTGEGTYEQYF,TGTGCCAGCAGTTACTCTCCGACAGGGGAAGGGACCTACGAGCAGTACTTC